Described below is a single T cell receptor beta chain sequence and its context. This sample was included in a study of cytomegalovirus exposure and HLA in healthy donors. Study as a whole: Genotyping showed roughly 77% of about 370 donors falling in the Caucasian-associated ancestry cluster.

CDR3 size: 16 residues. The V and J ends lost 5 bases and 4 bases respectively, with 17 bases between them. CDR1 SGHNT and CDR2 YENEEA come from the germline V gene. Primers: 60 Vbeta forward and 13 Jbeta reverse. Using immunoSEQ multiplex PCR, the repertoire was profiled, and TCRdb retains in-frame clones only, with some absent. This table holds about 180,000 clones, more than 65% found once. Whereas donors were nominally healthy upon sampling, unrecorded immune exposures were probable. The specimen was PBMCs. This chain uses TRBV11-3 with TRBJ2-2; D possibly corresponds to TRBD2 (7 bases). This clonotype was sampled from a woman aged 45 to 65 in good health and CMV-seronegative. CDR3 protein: CASSPRGGSLTGELFF. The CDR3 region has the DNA TGTGCCAGCAGCCCGAGGGGGGGCAGCCTCACCGGGGAGCTGTTTTTT.